The 2 T cell receptor beta chains presented below share a single source sample, sequenced in a study of blood T cell repertoires in COVID-19. Libraries were prepared by immunoSEQ multiplex PCR; TCRdb keeps only in-frame clonotypes and omits some of them. This table has some 320,000 clones, under 90% appearing once. The specimen sequenced was PBMCs or T cells enriched from blood (not recorded which). These receptor sequences come from a man aged 60-69 years who had recovered from COVID-19.

This clone was seen only once. V gene TRBV2 combines with J gene TRBJ1-2; unclear D gene. V lost 7 bases, J lost 0 bases, and 15 bases lay in between. There are 15 residues in the CDR3. Germline lookup yields CDR1 SNHLY and CDR2 FYNNEI. CDR3 in DNA: TGTGCCAGCACCCGAGATTTCGTAGCTAACTATGGCTACACCTTC. This sequence encodes CASTRDFVANYGYTF.

The chain carries TRBV5-1 and TRBJ2-3, with D unclear. Germline CDR1 and CDR2: SGHRS and YFSETQ. The CDR3 has 14 amino acids. V was clipped by 2 bases and J by 2 bases, with 9 bases between them. The chain's CDR3 is CASSFGSSTDTQYF. The CDR3 region has the DNA TGCGCCAGCAGCTTCGGGTCCTCCACAGATACGCAGTATTTT.